This TCR beta chain was retrieved from a study of shared T cell receptors in the human thymus. The protocol was immunoSEQ multiplex PCR, while the TCRdb copy is restricted to in-frame clones and leaves out a portion. Of about 730,000 clones in the sample, 75% to 90% were seen once. Germline CDR1 reads LNHNV; CDR2 reads YYDKDF (reference sequence). The CDR3 spans 17 residues. V dropped 0 bases and J dropped 8; count of bases not matched to a gene: 14. The same sample was also studied in work on human thymus T cells. That source adds: Related research described thymic repertoires that were highly overlapping among unrelated individuals.

This TCR came from a girl less than two years old with a congenital heart defect. The V and J genes are TRBV15 and TRBJ1-2; 8 bases line up with TRBD1. Material for sequencing was thymocytes. This CDR3 is CATSREEPYTRGRGYTF. In DNA, the CDR3 is TGTGCCACCAGCAGAGAGGAGCCCTACACCAGGGGGCGAGGCTACACCTTC.